The clone carrying this TCR beta chain was detected a few times. Its target is unknown. The data were obtained in a study of radiation and T cells in renal cell carcinoma. Study context: Nephrectomy followed 15 Gy stereotactic body radiation by 4 weeks.

V shed 4 bases and J shed 5 bases, with 11 bases lying between them. CDR3 length equals 13 residues. Germline V gives CDR1 LNHDA, CDR2 SQIVND (reference sequence). Documented time point: blood 2 weeks post-SBRT. Treatment of the sample: 15 Gy SBRT to primary tumor, nephrectomy 4 weeks later. This renal cell carcinoma was of the clear cell type. Findings and caveats of the study: From baseline, blood top tumor clonotypes peaked at 2 weeks post-radiation. Pretreatment tumor biopsies were lacking, so baseline clonotypes are unknown.

Method: immunoSEQ multiplex PCR; TCRdb's copy keeps in-frame clones and lacks some. The sample holds roughly 130,000 clones, roughly four fifths seen once. The chain links TRBV19 to TRBJ1-1, with D maybe TRBD1 (5 bases). This TCR was sampled from a woman aged 55-75 years with renal cell carcinoma. The source material was blood, sampled from a patient whose treatment included radiotherapy and nephrectomy. CDR3: CASSRSGITEAFF. The CDR3 bases are TGTGCCAGTAGTAGATCAGGGATAACTGAAGCTTTCTTT.